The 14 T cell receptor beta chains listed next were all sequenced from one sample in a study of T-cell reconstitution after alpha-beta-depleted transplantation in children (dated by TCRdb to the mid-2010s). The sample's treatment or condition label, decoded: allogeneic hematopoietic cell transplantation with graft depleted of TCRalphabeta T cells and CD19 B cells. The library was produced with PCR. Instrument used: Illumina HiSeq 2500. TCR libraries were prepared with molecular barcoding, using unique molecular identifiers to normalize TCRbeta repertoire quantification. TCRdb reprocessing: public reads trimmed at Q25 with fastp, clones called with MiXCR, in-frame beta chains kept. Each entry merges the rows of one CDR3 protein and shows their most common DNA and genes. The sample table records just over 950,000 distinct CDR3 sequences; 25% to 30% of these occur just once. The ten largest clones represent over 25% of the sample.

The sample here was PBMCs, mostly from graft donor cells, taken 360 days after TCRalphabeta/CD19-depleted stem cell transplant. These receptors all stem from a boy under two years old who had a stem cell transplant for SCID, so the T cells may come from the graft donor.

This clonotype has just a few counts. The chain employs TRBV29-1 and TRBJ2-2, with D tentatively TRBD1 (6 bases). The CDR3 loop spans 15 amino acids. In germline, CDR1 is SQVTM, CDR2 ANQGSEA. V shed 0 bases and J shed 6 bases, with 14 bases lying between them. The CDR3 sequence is CSVEDLTGFAGELFF. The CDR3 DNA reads TGCAGCGTTGAAGATCTTACAGGGTTCGCCGGGGAGCTGTTTTTT.

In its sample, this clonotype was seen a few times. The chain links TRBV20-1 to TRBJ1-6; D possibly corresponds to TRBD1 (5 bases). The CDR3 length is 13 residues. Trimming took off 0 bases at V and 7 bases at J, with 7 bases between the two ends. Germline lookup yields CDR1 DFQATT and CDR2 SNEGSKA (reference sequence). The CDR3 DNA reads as TGCAGTGCTAGAGACAGGGAGAATTCACCCCTCCACTTT. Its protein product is CSARDRENSPLHF.

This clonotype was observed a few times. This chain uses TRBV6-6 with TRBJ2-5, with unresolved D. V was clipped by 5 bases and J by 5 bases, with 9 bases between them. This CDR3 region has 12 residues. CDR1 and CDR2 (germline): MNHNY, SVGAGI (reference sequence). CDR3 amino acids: CASSPVEETQYF. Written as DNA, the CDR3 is TGTGCCAGCAGTCCAGTGGAGGAGACCCAGTACTTC.

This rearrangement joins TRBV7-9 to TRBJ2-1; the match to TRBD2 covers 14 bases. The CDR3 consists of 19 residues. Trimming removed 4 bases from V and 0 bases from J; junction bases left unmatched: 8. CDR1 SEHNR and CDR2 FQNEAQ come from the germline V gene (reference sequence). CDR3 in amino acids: CASSSSGLAGGPSYNEQFF. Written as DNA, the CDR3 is TGTGCCAGCAGCTCATCCGGACTAGCGGGGGGACCCTCCTACAATGAGCAGTTCTTC.

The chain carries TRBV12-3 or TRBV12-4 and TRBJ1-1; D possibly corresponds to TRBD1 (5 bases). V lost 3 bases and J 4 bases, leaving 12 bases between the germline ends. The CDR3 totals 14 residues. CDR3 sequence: CASSLDILFTEAFF. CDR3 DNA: TGTGCCAGCAGTTTGGACATCCTCTTCACTGAAGCTTTCTTT.

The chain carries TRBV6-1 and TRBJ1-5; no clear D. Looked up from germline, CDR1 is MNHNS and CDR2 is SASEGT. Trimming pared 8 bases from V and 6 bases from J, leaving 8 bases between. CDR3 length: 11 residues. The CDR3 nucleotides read TGTGCCAGCGGGGTGGTTCAGCCCCAGCATTTT. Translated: CASGVVQPQHF.

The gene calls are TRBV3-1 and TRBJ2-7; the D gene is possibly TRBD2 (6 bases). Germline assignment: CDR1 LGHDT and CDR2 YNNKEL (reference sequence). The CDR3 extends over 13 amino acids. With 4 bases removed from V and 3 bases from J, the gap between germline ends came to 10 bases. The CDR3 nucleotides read TGTGCCAGCAGCCCGGGGGAAAACTACGAGCAGTACTTC. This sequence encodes CASSPGENYEQYF.

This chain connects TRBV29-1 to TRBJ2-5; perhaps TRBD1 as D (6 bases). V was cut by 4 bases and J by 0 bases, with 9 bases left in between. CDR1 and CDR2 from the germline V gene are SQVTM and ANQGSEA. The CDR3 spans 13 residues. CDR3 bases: TGCAGCGTTGTGGACAGATACCAAGAGACCCAGTACTTC. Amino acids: CSVVDRYQETQYF.

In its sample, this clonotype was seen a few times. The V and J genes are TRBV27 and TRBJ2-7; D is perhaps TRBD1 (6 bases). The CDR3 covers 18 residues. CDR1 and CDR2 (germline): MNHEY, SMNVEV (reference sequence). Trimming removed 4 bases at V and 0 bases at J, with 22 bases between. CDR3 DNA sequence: TGTGCCAGCAGTTCTAGGCTAGGGGCCAGGGGAAGCTCCTACGAGCAGTACTTC. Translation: CASSSRLGARGSSYEQYF.

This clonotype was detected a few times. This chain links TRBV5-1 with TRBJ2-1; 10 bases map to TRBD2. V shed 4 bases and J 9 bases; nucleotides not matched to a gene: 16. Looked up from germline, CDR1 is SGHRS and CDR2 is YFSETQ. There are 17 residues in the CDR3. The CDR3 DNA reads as TGCGCCAGCAGCACCCTCGGGAGGAGCGGGGGGGCCGGTGAGCAGTTCTTC. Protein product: CASSTLGRSGGAGEQFF.

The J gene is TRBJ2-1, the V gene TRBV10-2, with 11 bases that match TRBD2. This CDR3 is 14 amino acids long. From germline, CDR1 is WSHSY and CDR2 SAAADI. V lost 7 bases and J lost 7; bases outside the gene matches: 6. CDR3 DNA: TGCGCCAGCAACAACAGACTAGCGGGGAATGAGCAGTTCTTC. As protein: CASNNRLAGNEQFF.

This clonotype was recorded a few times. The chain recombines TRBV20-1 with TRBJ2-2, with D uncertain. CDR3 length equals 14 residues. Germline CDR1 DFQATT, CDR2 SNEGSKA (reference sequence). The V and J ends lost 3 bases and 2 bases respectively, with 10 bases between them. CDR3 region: CSASLWGNTGELFF. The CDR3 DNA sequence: TGCAGTGCTAGTTTGTGGGGAAACACCGGGGAGCTGTTTTTT.

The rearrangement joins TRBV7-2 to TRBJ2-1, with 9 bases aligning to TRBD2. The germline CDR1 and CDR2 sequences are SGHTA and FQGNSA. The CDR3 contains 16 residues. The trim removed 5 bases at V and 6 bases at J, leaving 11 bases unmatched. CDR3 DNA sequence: TGTGCCAGCAGCCCGCGACCCGGGACTAGCCCCAATGAGCAGTTCTTC. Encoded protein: CASSPRPGTSPNEQFF.

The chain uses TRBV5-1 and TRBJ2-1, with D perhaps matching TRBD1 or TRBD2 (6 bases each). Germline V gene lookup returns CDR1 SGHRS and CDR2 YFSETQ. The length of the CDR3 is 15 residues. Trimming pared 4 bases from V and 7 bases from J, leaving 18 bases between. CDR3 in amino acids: CASSLRDIGGNEQFF. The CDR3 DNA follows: TGCGCCAGCAGCCTCCGGGACATCGGAGGGAATGAGCAGTTCTTC.